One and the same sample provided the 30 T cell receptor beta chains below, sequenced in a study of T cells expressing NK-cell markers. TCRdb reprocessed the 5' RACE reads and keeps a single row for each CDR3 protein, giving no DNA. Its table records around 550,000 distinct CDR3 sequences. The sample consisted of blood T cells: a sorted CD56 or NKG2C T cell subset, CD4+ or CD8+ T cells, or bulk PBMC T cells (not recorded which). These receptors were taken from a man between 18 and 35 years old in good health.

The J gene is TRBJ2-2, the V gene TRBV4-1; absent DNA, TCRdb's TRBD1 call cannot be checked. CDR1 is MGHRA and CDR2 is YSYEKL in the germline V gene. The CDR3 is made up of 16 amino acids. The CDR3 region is CASSDPGQGYTGELFF.

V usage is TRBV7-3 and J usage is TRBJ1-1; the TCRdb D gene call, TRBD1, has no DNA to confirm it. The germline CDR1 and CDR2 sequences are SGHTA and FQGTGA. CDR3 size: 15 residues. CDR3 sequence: CASSFSWGAVTEAFF.

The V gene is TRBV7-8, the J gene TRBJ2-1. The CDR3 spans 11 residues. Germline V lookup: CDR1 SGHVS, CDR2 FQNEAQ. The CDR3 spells CATEVADEQFF.

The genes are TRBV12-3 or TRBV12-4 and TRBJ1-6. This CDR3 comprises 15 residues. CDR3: CASSLADARNSPLHF.

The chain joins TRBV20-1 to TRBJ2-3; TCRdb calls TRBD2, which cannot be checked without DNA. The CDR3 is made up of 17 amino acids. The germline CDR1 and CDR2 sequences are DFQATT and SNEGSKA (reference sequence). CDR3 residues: CSARTLRLAGLTDTQYF.

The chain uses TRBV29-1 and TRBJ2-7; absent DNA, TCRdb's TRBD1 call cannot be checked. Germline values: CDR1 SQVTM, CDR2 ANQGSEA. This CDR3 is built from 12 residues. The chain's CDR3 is CSVPGGSGEQYF.

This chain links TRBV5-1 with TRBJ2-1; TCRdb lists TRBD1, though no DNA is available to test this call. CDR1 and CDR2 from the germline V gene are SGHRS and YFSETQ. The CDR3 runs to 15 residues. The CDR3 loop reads CASSLAPGGAGEQFF.

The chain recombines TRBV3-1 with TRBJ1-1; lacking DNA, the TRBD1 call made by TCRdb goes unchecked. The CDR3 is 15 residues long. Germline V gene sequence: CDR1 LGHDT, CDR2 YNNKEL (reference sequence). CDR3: CASSQDLRVAGEAFF. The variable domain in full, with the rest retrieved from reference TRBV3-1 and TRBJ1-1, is DTAVSQTPKYLVTQMGNDKSIKCEQNLGHDTMYWYKQDSKKFLKIMFSYNNKELIINETVPNRFSPKSPDKAHLNLHINSLELGDSAVYFCASSQDLRVAGEAFFGQGTRLTVV.

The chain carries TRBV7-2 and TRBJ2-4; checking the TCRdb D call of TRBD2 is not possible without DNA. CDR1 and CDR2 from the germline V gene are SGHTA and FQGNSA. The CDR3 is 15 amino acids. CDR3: CASRQTSGGNHIQYF.

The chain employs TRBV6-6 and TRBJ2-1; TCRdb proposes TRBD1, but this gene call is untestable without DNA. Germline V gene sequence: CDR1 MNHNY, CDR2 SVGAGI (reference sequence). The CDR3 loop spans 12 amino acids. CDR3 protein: CASWRGGNEQFF.

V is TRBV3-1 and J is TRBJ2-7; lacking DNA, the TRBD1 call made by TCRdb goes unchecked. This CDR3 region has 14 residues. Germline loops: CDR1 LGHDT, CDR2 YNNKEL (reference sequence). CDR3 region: CASSQGGVFYEQYF.

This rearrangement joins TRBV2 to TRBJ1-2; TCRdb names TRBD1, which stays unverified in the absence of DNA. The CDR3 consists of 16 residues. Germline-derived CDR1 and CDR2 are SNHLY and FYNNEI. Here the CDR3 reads CASSAMGRTIDYGYTF.

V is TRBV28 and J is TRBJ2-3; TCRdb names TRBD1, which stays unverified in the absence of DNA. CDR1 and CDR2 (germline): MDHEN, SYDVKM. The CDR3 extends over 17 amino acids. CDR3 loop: CASSHKLGQGITDTQYF. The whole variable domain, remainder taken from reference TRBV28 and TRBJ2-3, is DVKVTQSSRYLVKRTGEKVFLECVQDMDHENMFWYRQDPGLGLRLIYFSYDVKMKEKGDIPEGYSVSREKKERFSLILESASTNQTSMYLCASSHKLGQGITDTQYFGPGTRLTVL.

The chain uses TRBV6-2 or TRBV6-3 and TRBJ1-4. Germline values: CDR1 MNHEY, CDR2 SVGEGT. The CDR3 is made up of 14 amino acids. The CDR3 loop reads CASKIRATNEKLFF.

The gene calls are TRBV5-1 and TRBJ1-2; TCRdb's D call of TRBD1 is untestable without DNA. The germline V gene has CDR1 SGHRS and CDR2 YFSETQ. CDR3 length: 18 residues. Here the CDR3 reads CASSLESGTGTRNYGYTF.

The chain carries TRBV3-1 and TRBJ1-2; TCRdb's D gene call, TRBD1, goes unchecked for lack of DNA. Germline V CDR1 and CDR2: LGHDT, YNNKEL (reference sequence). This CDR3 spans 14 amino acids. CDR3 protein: CASSQITGTRGYTF.

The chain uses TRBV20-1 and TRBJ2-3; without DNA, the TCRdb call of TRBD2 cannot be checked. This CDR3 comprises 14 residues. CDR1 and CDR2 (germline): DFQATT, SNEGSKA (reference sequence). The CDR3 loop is CSARLADYTDTQYF.

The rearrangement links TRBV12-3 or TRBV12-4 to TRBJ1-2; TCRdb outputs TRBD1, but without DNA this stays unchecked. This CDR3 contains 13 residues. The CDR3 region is CASSVQGHYGYTF.

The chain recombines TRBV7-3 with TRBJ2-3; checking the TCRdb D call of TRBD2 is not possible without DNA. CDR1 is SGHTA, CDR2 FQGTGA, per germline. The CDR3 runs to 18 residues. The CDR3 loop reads CASSLTGVGLAGADTQYF.

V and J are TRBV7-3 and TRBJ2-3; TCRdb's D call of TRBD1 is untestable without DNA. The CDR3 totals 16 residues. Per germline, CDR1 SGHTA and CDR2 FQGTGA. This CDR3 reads CASSPYRGRGTDTQYF.

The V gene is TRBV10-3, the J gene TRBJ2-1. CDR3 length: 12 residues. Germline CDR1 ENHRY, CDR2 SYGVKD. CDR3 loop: CAISEERNEQFF.

CDR3 loop: CSALHGNEQFF. V and J are TRBV20-1 and TRBJ2-1. Germline V gene sequence: CDR1 DFQATT, CDR2 SNEGSKA (reference sequence). The length of the CDR3 is 11 residues.

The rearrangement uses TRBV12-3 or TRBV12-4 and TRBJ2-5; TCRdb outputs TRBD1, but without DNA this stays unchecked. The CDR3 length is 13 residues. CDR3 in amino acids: CASSYPPKETQYF.

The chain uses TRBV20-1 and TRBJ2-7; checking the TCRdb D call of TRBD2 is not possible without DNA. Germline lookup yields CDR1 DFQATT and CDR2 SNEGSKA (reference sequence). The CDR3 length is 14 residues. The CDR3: CSAEPGTSGREQYF.

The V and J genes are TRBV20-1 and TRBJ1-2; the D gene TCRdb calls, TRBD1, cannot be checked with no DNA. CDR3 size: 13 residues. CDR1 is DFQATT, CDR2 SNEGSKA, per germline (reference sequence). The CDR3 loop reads CSARTTGDYGYTF.

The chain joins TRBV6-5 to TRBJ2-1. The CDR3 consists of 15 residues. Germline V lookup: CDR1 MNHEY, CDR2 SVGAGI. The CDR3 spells CASSSRRSSYNEQFF.

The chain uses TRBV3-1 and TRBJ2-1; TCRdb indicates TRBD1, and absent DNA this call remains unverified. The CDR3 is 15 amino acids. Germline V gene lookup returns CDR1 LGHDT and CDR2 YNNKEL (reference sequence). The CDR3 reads CASSQGGTVEGRQFF.

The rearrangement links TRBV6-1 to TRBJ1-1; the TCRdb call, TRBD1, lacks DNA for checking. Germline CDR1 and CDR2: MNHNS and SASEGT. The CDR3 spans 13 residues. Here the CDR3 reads CASSGQWGSGAFF.

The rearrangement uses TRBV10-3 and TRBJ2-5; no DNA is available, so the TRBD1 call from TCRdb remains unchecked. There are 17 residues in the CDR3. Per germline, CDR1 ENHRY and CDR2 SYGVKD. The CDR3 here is CAISGEFSTPLQETQYF.

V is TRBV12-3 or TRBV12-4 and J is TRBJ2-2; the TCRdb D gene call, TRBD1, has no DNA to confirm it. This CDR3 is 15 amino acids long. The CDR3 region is CATPPEGSNTGELFF.